In its sample, the clone carrying this TCR beta chain is medium-sized (0.01 to 0.1%). This sample was included in a study of naive and memory T cell subsets. Trimming cost V 0 bases and J 0 bases, with 9 bases left between them. The CDR3 has 16 residues. CDR1 and CDR2 from the germline V gene are SQVTM and ANQGSEA. TCR cDNA received a 3' ligated oligonucleotide that carried a UMI. Whole-blood samples were roughly 2.3 ml of peripheral blood from healthy adult volunteers. Cells were not sorted; total RNA input targeted about 1 to 1000 ng. The SP2 primer and nested alpha and beta constant region primers amplified ligated cDNA in four rounds. TCRdb reprocessed the 5' RACE reads via MiXCR and lists one record per CDR3 protein. The sample contains tens of thousands of distinct CDR3 sequences, approximately 7.2% of which appear only once.

The J gene is TRBJ2-6, the V gene TRBV29-1; D is unclear. This sequence originates from a male donor in good health. The CDR3: CSVEDDGPSGANVLTF. In nucleotides, the CDR3 is TGCAGCGTTGAAGATGACGGGCCCTCTGGGGCCAACGTCCTGACTTTC.